Listed below are T cell receptor beta chains from one sample, sequenced in a study of radiotherapy plus CTLA-4 blockade in lung cancer. Generated by immunoSEQ multiplex PCR, the TCRdb table keeps only in-frame clones and is missing some. The table shows over 85,000 clones, with 88% occurring only once. Sequenced here: peripheral blood, sampled from a patient treated with radiotherapy plus ipilimumab. The receptors were gathered from a human donor with non-small cell lung cancer that progressed on radiotherapy plus ipilimumab. Both conserved end residues are part of each CDR3. Fields, in order: clone size, D gene, V gene, J gene, CDR3 protein, CDR3 DNA. A D gene is named only where the DNA matches it firmly. The size entry is marked missing in some rows and otherwise reads once, few, many or a size class.

size: NA; D: NA; V: TRBV5-1; J: TRBJ1-1; CDR3: CASSSQRANTEAFF; DNA: TGCGCCAGCAGCTCCCAGCGGGCGAACACTGAAGCTTTCTTT
size: NA; D: TRBD1; V: TRBV9; J: TRBJ1-1; CDR3: CASSGKQGSGTEAFF; DNA: TGTGCCAGCAGCGGAAAACAGGGGTCCGGGACTGAAGCTTTCTTT
size: few; D: NA; V: TRBV19; J: TRBJ2-7; CDR3: CASSTSGNSYEQYF; DNA: TGTGCCAGTAGTACATCCGGGAACTCCTACGAGCAGTACTTC
size: NA; D: NA; V: TRBV29-1; J: TRBJ2-5; CDR3: CSVEVMKTQYF; DNA: TGCAGCGTTGAGGTTATGAAGACCCAGTACTTC
size: NA; D: TRBD2; V: TRBV5-1; J: TRBJ2-3; CDR3: CASSLVFSSGLAGGTDTQYF; DNA: TGCGCCAGCAGCTTGGTCTTCAGTTCGGGACTAGCGGGAGGGACAGATACGCAGTATTTT
size: NA; D: NA; V: TRBV5-1; J: TRBJ1-4; CDR3: CASSLAGGSNEKLFF; DNA: TGCGCCAGCAGCTTGGCGGGGGGATCTAATGAAAAACTGTTTTTT
size: NA; D: TRBD2; V: TRBV7-9; J: TRBJ2-3; CDR3: CASSPGLAADTQYF; DNA: TGTGCCAGCAGCCCTGGACTAGCCGCGGATACGCAGTATTTT
size: NA; D: NA; V: TRBV5-4; J: TRBJ2-6; CDR3: CASSAGASSGANVLTF; DNA: TGTGCCAGCAGCGCCGGGGCAAGCTCTGGGGCCAACGTCCTGACTTTC
size: once; D: TRBD2; V: TRBV7-8; J: TRBJ2-7; CDR3: CASSHPLAGVYEQYF; DNA: TGTGCCAGCAGCCATCCACTAGCGGGAGTGTACGAGCAGTACTTC
size: NA; D: TRBD2; V: TRBV5-1; J: TRBJ2-3; CDR3: CASSQGTSGSSDTQYF; DNA: TGCGCCAGCAGCCAGGGGACTAGCGGGAGCTCAGATACGCAGTATTTT
size: NA; D: NA; V: TRBV9; J: TRBJ2-5; CDR3: CASSVSTGAGAQETQYF; DNA: TGTGCCAGCAGCGTTTCAACGGGGGCAGGCGCCCAAGAGACCCAGTACTTC
size: NA; D: NA; V: TRBV6-1; J: TRBJ1-2; CDR3: CASSTGPGGYGYTF; DNA: TGTGCCAGCAGTACGGGACCGGGGGGCTATGGCTACACCTTC
size: NA; D: TRBD2; V: TRBV5-1; J: TRBJ2-3; CDR3: CASRLVRGKSTDTQYF; DNA: TGCGCCAGCCGCTTGGTGCGGGGGAAAAGCACAGATACGCAGTATTTT
size: NA; D: NA; V: TRBV9; J: TRBJ2-3; CDR3: CASSVGPGKDTQYF; DNA: TGTGCCAGCAGCGTAGGTCCTGGAAAAGATACGCAGTATTTT
size: few; D: NA; V: TRBV21-1; J: TRBJ2-7; CDR3: CASSKALLTSGSSYEQYF; DNA: TGTGCCAGCAGCAAAGCGCTCTTGACTAGCGGGAGCTCCTACGAGCAGTACTTC
size: once; D: TRBD2; V: TRBV10-3; J: TRBJ2-7; CDR3: CDISSSGRPYEQYF; DNA: TGTGACATCAGTTCTAGCGGGAGGCCCTACGAGCAGTACTTC
size: NA; D: NA; V: TRBV9; J: TRBJ2-3; CDR3: CASSARPRPFTQYF; DNA: TGTGCCAGCAGCGCCAGGCCCCGCCCGTTTACGCAGTATTTT
size: NA; D: TRBD2; V: TRBV7-2; J: TRBJ2-5; CDR3: CASSLGGLAGGRETQYF; DNA: TGTGCCAGCAGCTTAGGGGGACTAGCGGGAGGAAGGGAGACCCAGTACTTC
size: NA; D: NA; V: TRBV2; J: TRBJ2-6; CDR3: CATKEFSGANVLTF; DNA: TGTGCCACTAAAGAGTTTTCTGGGGCCAACGTCCTGACTTTC
size: NA; D: TRBD2; V: TRBV27; J: TRBJ2-1; CDR3: CASTSGSYNEQFF; DNA: TGTGCCAGCACTAGCGGTTCTTACAATGAGCAGTTCTTC
size: NA; D: NA; V: TRBV6-1; J: TRBJ1-2; CDR3: CASSEWDYGYTF; DNA: TGTGCCAGCAGTGAATGGGACTATGGCTACACCTTC
size: NA; D: TRBD1; V: TRBV7-9; J: TRBJ1-2; CDR3: CASSQTGGVGYTF; DNA: TGTGCCAGCAGCCAGACAGGGGGCGTTGGCTACACCTTC
size: NA; D: NA; V: TRBV7-9; J: TRBJ2-2; CDR3: CAPTLDNTGELFF; DNA: TGTGCCCCTACTCTCGACAACACCGGGGAGCTGTTTTTT
size: NA; D: NA; V: TRBV13; J: TRBJ1-3; CDR3: CASSQAREGRRGNTIYF; DNA: TGTGCCAGCAGCCAAGCCCGCGAGGGTCGGAGGGGAAACACCATATATTTT
size: NA; D: NA; V: TRBV25-1; J: TRBJ1-1; CDR3: CASTRKTSEAFF; DNA: TGTGCCAGCACCAGAAAGACATCTGAAGCTTTCTTT
size: NA; D: TRBD2; V: TRBV2; J: TRBJ2-1; CDR3: CASSLQTLAGSGNEQFF; DNA: TGTGCCAGCAGTCTTCAAACACTAGCGGGGAGTGGGAATGAGCAGTTCTTC
size: NA; D: NA; V: TRBV29-1; J: TRBJ2-7; CDR3: CSVESDSYEQYF; DNA: TGCAGCGTTGAATCCGACAGTTACGAGCAGTACTTC
size: few; D: NA; V: TRBV19; J: TRBJ1-4; CDR3: CASRLQGSTNEKLFF; DNA: TGTGCCAGCCGATTACAGGGATCAACTAATGAAAAACTGTTTTTT
size: once; D: NA; V: TRBV7-9; J: TRBJ1-2; CDR3: CASTRLGGIYGYTF; DNA: TGTGCCAGCACCCGCCTGGGGGGCATCTATGGCTACACCTTC
size: NA; D: NA; V: TRBV5-1; J: TRBJ2-2; CDR3: CASSLEVRNTGELFF; DNA: TGCGCCAGCAGCCTGGAGGTGCGGAACACCGGGGAGCTGTTTTTT
size: NA; D: NA; V: TRBV10-3; J: TRBJ1-2; CDR3: CAITGQGRNGYTF; DNA: TGTGCCATCACGGGTCAGGGGCGAAATGGCTACACCTTC
size: NA; D: NA; V: TRBV19; J: TRBJ1-1; CDR3: CASQFQGQDTEAFF; DNA: TGTGCCAGTCAATTCCAGGGGCAGGACACTGAAGCTTTCTTT
size: NA; D: NA; V: TRBV6-6; J: TRBJ2-2; CDR3: CASSLKNTGELFF; DNA: TGTGCCAGCAGTTTAAAGAACACCGGGGAGCTGTTTTTT
size: once; D: NA; V: TRBV2; J: TRBJ2-1; CDR3: CASSVRILADGNEQFF; DNA: TGTGCCAGCAGTGTGAGAATTCTGGCGGACGGCAATGAGCAGTTCTTC
size: NA; D: TRBD2; V: TRBV6-1; J: TRBJ2-7; CDR3: CASRALAGSSYEQYF; DNA: TGTGCCAGCAGGGCCTTAGCGGGATCCTCCTACGAGCAGTACTTC
size: NA; D: TRBD1; V: TRBV19; J: TRBJ2-2; CDR3: CASSPGGRELFF; DNA: TGTGCCAGTAGTCCAGGGGGAAGGGAGCTGTTTTTT
size: NA; D: NA; V: TRBV12-5; J: TRBJ2-7; CDR3: CASGLGDEQYF; DNA: TGTGCTAGTGGTCTGGGGGACGAGCAGTACTTC
size: once; D: TRBD2; V: TRBV7-2; J: TRBJ2-3; CDR3: CASSLGLAGTDTQYF; DNA: TGTGCCAGCAGCTTGGGACTAGCGGGGACAGATACGCAGTATTTT
size: NA; D: NA; V: TRBV7-7; J: TRBJ2-1; CDR3: CASSLEAGGSRGEQFF; DNA: TGTGCTAGCAGCTTAGAAGCGGGTGGGAGTAGGGGTGAGCAGTTCTTC
size: NA; D: TRBD2; V: TRBV5-1; J: TRBJ2-5; CDR3: CASSSRLADRETQYF; DNA: TGCGCCAGCAGCTCGAGACTAGCCGATAGGGAGACCCAGTACTTC
size: NA; D: NA; V: TRBV27; J: TRBJ2-5; CDR3: CASSLQGRLAETQYF; DNA: TGTGCCAGCAGTTTACAGGGGAGGCTGGCAGAGACCCAGTACTTC
size: NA; D: TRBD1; V: TRBV6-5; J: TRBJ2-5; CDR3: CASSYRDRKETQYF; DNA: TGTGCCAGCAGTTACCGGGACAGAAAAGAGACCCAGTACTTC
size: NA; D: NA; V: TRBV10-3; J: TRBJ2-1; CDR3: CAISARLDHPNNEQFF; DNA: TGTGCCATCAGTGCGCGACTAGACCACCCGAACAATGAGCAGTTCTTC
size: NA; D: TRBD2; V: TRBV9; J: TRBJ2-3; CDR3: CASSVGLAGGVQDTQYF; DNA: TGTGCCAGCAGCGTAGGACTAGCGGGAGGGGTACAAGATACGCAGTATTTT
size: NA; D: NA; V: TRBV25-1; J: TRBJ2-1; CDR3: CASSGGRGKLYNEQFF; DNA: TGTGCCAGCAGTGGAGGAAGGGGTAAGCTCTACAATGAGCAGTTCTTC
size: few; D: TRBD1; V: TRBV10-2; J: TRBJ1-2; CDR3: CASSAGTGYGYTF; DNA: TGCGCCAGCAGCGCCGGGACAGGCTATGGCTACACCTTC
size: NA; D: NA; V: TRBV5-1; J: TRBJ1-2; CDR3: CASSLVVGDGYGYTF; DNA: TGCGCCAGCAGCTTGGTCGTAGGGGATGGCTATGGCTACACCTTC
size: NA; D: NA; V: TRBV7-2; J: TRBJ2-1; CDR3: CASSLYTSGTAYNEQFF; DNA: TGTGCCAGCAGCCTCTATACGAGCGGGACAGCCTACAATGAGCAGTTCTTC
size: NA; D: NA; V: TRBV6-5; J: TRBJ2-3; CDR3: CASSSSLGDTQYF; DNA: TGTGCCAGCAGTTCCTCACTAGGGGATACGCAGTATTTT
size: NA; D: NA; V: TRBV28; J: TRBJ2-7; CDR3: CASSVYSGYPYEQYF; DNA: TGTGCCAGCAGTGTCTATAGCGGTTACCCCTACGAGCAGTACTTC
size: NA; D: NA; V: TRBV5-1; J: TRBJ2-2; CDR3: CASSLGWGTGELFF; DNA: TGCGCCAGCAGCTTAGGGTGGGGCACCGGGGAGCTGTTTTTT
size: NA; D: NA; V: TRBV10-2; J: TRBJ1-5; CDR3: CASSDGTRSVQPQHF; DNA: TGCGCCAGCAGTGACGGGACCCGGTCGGTTCAGCCCCAGCATTTT
size: NA; D: NA; V: TRBV7-9; J: TRBJ1-1; CDR3: CASSLEESTEAFF; DNA: TGTGCCAGCAGCTTAGAAGAGAGCACTGAAGCTTTCTTT
size: once; D: TRBD2; V: TRBV7-7; J: TRBJ2-7; CDR3: CASSRGLGVDEQYF; DNA: TGTGCTAGCAGCCGCGGACTAGGGGTTGACGAGCAGTACTTC
size: NA; D: NA; V: TRBV21-1; J: TRBJ2-7; CDR3: CASSKEGQGKKRKSYEQYF; DNA: TGTGCCAGCAGCAAAGAGGGACAGGGGAAGAAAAGGAAGAGCTACGAGCAGTACTTC
size: NA; D: TRBD2; V: TRBV5-4; J: TRBJ2-3; CDR3: CASSDKRGGSADTQYF; DNA: TGTGCCAGCAGCGACAAGAGGGGCGGGAGTGCAGATACGCAGTATTTT
size: NA; D: NA; V: TRBV7-3; J: TRBJ2-5; CDR3: CASSLWYQETQYF; DNA: TGTGCCAGCAGCTTATGGTACCAAGAGACCCAGTACTTC
size: NA; D: NA; V: TRBV21-1; J: TRBJ1-5; CDR3: CASMGGVGGRGQPQHF; DNA: TGTGCCAGCATGGGTGGGGTAGGGGGAAGGGGTCAGCCCCAGCATTTT
size: NA; D: NA; V: TRBV2; J: TRBJ1-5; CDR3: CASSDPRVSQPQHF; DNA: TGTGCCAGCAGTGACCCGAGGGTTAGTCAGCCCCAGCATTTT
size: NA; D: TRBD2; V: TRBV5-4; J: TRBJ2-2; CDR3: CASSLYGTSVGKPLFF; DNA: TGTGCCAGCAGCCTGTACGGGACTAGCGTCGGGAAGCCGCTGTTTTTT